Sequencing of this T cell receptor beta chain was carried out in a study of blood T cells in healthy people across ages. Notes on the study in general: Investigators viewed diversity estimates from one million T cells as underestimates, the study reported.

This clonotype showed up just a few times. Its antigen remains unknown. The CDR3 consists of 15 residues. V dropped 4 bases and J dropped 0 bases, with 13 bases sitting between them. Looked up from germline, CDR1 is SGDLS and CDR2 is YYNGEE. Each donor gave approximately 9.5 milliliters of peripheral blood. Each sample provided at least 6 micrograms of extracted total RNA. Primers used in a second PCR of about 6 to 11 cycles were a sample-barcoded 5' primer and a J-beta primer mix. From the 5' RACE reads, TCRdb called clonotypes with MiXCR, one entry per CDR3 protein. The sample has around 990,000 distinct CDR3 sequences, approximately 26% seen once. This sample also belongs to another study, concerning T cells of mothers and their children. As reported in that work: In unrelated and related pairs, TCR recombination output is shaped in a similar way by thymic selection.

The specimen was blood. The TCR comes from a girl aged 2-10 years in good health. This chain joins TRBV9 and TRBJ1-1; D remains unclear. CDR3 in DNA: TGTGCCAGCAGCACTGGAGGATTAATGAACACTGAAGCTTTCTTT. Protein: CASSTGGLMNTEAFF.